A selection of T cell receptor beta chains follows, all from one sample in a study of T cell clones after liver transplantation. Assay: immunoSEQ multiplex PCR; the TCRdb copy retains only in-frame clones and omits some. Among approximately 22,000 clones listed, approximately 94% were seen once. Specimen: CD8+ T cells from blood, collected approximately 26 months after liver transplant. These TCRs come from a human patient who received a liver transplant. Some T cells here may be from the graft donor. The CDR3 runs from the conserved cysteine through the conserved F or W. The D gene is left open where the match is weak. Rows give clone size only sometimes, using once, few, many, or a class for an expanded clone.

size | length | J | D | V | CDR3 | DNA
- | 15 | TRBJ1-5 | - | TRBV27 | CASSSLVGVRQPQHF | TGTGCCAGCAGTTCCCTCGTAGGGGTCAGGCAGCCCCAGCATTTT
- | 14 | TRBJ2-2 | - | TRBV5-6 | CAEMVLHNTGELFF | TGTGCCGAAATGGTTCTACATAACACCGGGGAGCTGTTTTTT
once | 12 | TRBJ2-5 | - | TRBV19 | CASRQAGETQYF | TGTGCCAGTAGACAGGCGGGAGAGACCCAGTACTTC
- | 14 | TRBJ2-7 | - | TRBV7-9 | CASSNTGTTYEQYF | TGTGCCAGCAGCAATACCGGGACGACCTACGAGCAGTACTTC
- | 13 | TRBJ2-7 | - | TRBV7-3 | CASSLGPGREQYF | TGTGCCAGCAGCTTAGGTCCAGGGCGCGAGCAGTACTTC
- | 14 | TRBJ2-1 | - | TRBV13 | CASSPGGTVHEQFF | TGTGCCAGCAGCCCCGGGGGAACTGTCCATGAGCAGTTCTTC
- | 17 | TRBJ2-7 | TRBD2 | TRBV7-9 | CASSARSLAGVLEEQYF | TGTGCCAGCAGCGCCCGAAGTCTAGCGGGAGTTCTTGAAGAGCAGTACTTC
- | 14 | TRBJ1-5 | - | TRBV19 | CASSPPQGHQPQHF | TGTGCCAGTAGCCCCCCCCAGGGGCATCAGCCCCAGCATTTT
once | 15 | TRBJ2-5 | - | TRBV30 | CAWSDSLHSQETQYF | TGTGCCTGGAGTGATTCCCTCCATAGCCAAGAGACCCAGTACTTC
- | 13 | TRBJ2-7 | - | TRBV27 | CASSFQGPYEQYF | TGTGCCAGCAGTTTCCAGGGGCCCTACGAGCAGTACTTC
- | 11 | TRBJ2-3 | - | TRBV29-1 | CSVAPKDTQYF | TGCAGCGTAGCCCCTAAAGATACGCAGTATTTT
- | 16 | TRBJ1-1 | - | TRBV5-1 | CASRPPPEGLYTEAFF | TGCGCCAGCAGGCCCCCCCCCGAGGGCTTGTACACTGAAGCTTTCTTT
- | 14 | TRBJ1-4 | TRBD1 | TRBV29-1 | CSVTRTGMNEKLFF | TGCAGCGTTACCCGGACAGGGATGAATGAAAAACTGTTTTTT
- | 15 | TRBJ1-1 | TRBD1 | TRBV9 | CASSVEGQGNTEAFF | TGTGCCAGCAGCGTAGAGGGACAGGGGAACACTGAAGCTTTCTTT
- | 16 | TRBJ2-3 | - | TRBV21-1 | CASSGLIATMQDTQYF | TGTGCCAGCAGCGGACTCATAGCTACAATGCAAGATACGCAGTATTTT
- | 15 | TRBJ2-1 | TRBD2 | TRBV9 | CASSVGGGRDNEQFF | TGTGCCAGCAGCGTAGGCGGGGGGAGGGACAATGAGCAGTTCTTC
- | 14 | TRBJ2-3 | - | TRBV6-5 | CASSPVGPTDTQYF | TGTGCCAGCAGTCCTGTGGGGCCCACAGATACGCAGTATTTT
- | 12 | TRBJ2-7 | - | TRBV11-1 | CATSGQSYEQYF | TGTGCCACCTCCGGGCAGTCTTACGAGCAGTACTTC
- | 13 | TRBJ2-7 | TRBD2 | TRBV27 | CASSFSGAYEQYF | TGTGCCAGCAGTTTCAGCGGGGCCTACGAGCAGTACTTC
- | 16 | TRBJ2-3 | TRBD2 | TRBV15 | CATSRGREGITDTQYF | TGTGCCACCAGCAGAGGACGGGAGGGTATAACAGATACGCAGTATTTT
- | 17 | TRBJ2-5 | TRBD2 | TRBV10-2 | CASSPVFKGRGQETQYF | TGCGCCAGCAGCCCCGTTTTTAAAGGGAGGGGACAAGAGACCCAGTACTTC
- | 16 | TRBJ2-3 | TRBD2 | TRBV5-1 | CASRGLAGEFADTQYF | TGCGCCAGCAGAGGTCTAGCGGGAGAGTTTGCAGATACGCAGTATTTT
- | 15 | TRBJ1-5 | - | TRBV27 | CASSRRGLGNQPQHF | TGTGCCAGCAGCCGCCGGGGGCTGGGCAATCAGCCCCAGCATTTT
- | 18 | TRBJ2-1 | - | TRBV6-4 | CASSDSNAPGSSYNEQFF | TGTGCCAGCAGTGACTCGAATGCCCCCGGGTCCTCCTACAATGAGCAGTTCTTC
- | 16 | TRBJ2-7 | TRBD1 | TRBV10-1 | CASSEYETGGSYEQYF | TGCGCCAGCAGTGAATACGAGACAGGGGGCTCCTACGAGCAGTACTTC
- | 12 | TRBJ1-1 | - | TRBV29-1 | CSVARSYTEAFF | TGCAGCGTTGCCCGCAGCTACACTGAAGCTTTCTTT
- | 15 | TRBJ2-7 | TRBD1 | TRBV7-2 | CASSPASDRGYEQYF | TGTGCCAGCAGCCCCGCGTCGGACAGGGGCTACGAGCAGTACTTC
- | 16 | TRBJ2-7 | TRBD2 | TRBV27 | CASSLSGLAGRYEQYF | TGTGCCAGCAGTTTATCGGGGCTAGCGGGACGATACGAGCAGTACTTC
- | 13 | TRBJ1-2 | TRBD1 | TRBV12-5 | CASGFRGGYGYTF | TGTGCTAGTGGTTTCAGGGGGGGCTATGGCTACACCTTC
- | 14 | TRBJ2-7 | TRBD1 | TRBV13 | CASSLSGQSYEQYF | TGTGCCAGCAGCCTATCGGGACAGAGTTACGAGCAGTACTTC
- | 15 | TRBJ2-7 | TRBD2 | TRBV29-1 | CSVAGLAEESYEQYF | TGCAGCGTCGCGGGACTAGCAGAAGAATCGTACGAGCAGTACTTC
- | 15 | TRBJ2-1 | TRBD2 | TRBV11-2 | CASSLALAGANEQFF | TGTGCCAGCAGCTTAGCGCTAGCGGGAGCCAATGAGCAGTTCTTC
- | 14 | TRBJ2-7 | TRBD2 | TRBV13 | CASSLGLAGHEQYF | TGTGCCAGCAGCTTAGGGCTAGCGGGACACGAGCAGTACTTC
- | 15 | TRBJ2-7 | - | TRBV28 | CASSLAREGSGEQYF | TGTGCCAGCAGTCTCGCCCGAGAGGGCTCCGGCGAGCAGTACTTC
- | 10 | TRBJ2-7 | - | TRBV6-9 | CAGRGYEQYF | TGTGCCGGCAGGGGATACGAGCAGTACTTC
- | 14 | TRBJ2-7 | - | TRBV27 | CASSSGSAHYEQYF | TGTGCCAGCAGTTCCGGGTCGGCTCACTACGAGCAGTACTTC
- | 15 | TRBJ2-3 | - | TRBV19 | CASSDSGLDTDTQYF | TGTGCCAGTAGTGACAGCGGGTTAGACACAGATACGCAGTATTTT
- | 12 | TRBJ2-1 | - | TRBV10-3 | CAIKLSGGEQFF | TGTGCCATCAAACTCTCCGGAGGTGAGCAGTTCTTC
once | 12 | TRBJ2-7 | - | TRBV7-8 | CASSLGKYEQYF | TGTGCCAGCAGCTTGGGCAAGTACGAGCAGTACTTC
- | 12 | TRBJ2-7 | - | TRBV11-2 | CASSAGIYEQYF | TGTGCCAGCAGCGCGGGGATCTACGAGCAGTACTTC
- | 14 | TRBJ2-1 | - | TRBV4-1 | CASSQGTRADEQFF | TGCGCCAGCAGCCAAGGGACAAGGGCCGATGAGCAGTTCTTC
- | 14 | TRBJ1-1 | - | TRBV10-1 | CASSRDTIETEAFF | TGCGCCAGCAGCCGGGACACCATTGAGACTGAAGCTTTCTTT
- | 15 | TRBJ1-2 | - | TRBV29-1 | CSVEDGREGSDGYTF | TGCAGCGTTGAAGATGGCAGGGAAGGGTCGGATGGCTACACCTTC
- | 13 | TRBJ2-2 | - | TRBV19 | CASSIWGTGELFF | TGTGCCAGTAGTATCTGGGGGACCGGGGAGCTGTTTTTT
- | 14 | TRBJ2-5 | - | TRBV9 | CASSVDWTEETQYF | TGTGCCAGCAGCGTAGACTGGACAGAAGAGACCCAGTACTTC
- | 13 | TRBJ1-5 | - | TRBV9 | CASSAEGGQPQHF | TGTGCCAGCAGCGCGGAGGGCGGTCAGCCCCAGCATTTT
- | 16 | TRBJ2-7 | - | TRBV28 | CASSFKVRSVSYEQYF | TGTGCCAGCAGTTTCAAGGTGCGTAGCGTCTCCTACGAGCAGTACTTC
once | 16 | TRBJ2-1 | - | TRBV7-8 | CASSLSWASSYNEQFF | TGTGCCAGCAGCTTGTCTTGGGCGAGCTCCTACAATGAGCAGTTCTTC
once | 15 | TRBJ2-2 | - | TRBV2 | CASSARQVRTGELFF | TGTGCCAGCAGCGCCCGACAGGTTCGCACCGGGGAGCTGTTTTTT
- | 18 | TRBJ2-1 | - | TRBV7-3 | CASSLTRAHTPPGNEQFF | TGTGCCAGCAGCTTAACGAGGGCCCACACGCCTCCCGGGAATGAGCAGTTCTTC
- | 14 | TRBJ2-5 | - | TRBV11-3 | CASSLVPSQETQYF | TGTGCCAGCAGCTTAGTTCCTAGCCAAGAGACCCAGTACTTC
- | 16 | TRBJ2-1 | TRBD1 | TRBV6-4 | CASSDSGTGDHNEQFF | TGTGCCAGCAGTGACTCAGGGACAGGGGATCACAATGAGCAGTTCTTC
- | 17 | TRBJ2-7 | TRBD2 | TRBV29-1 | CSVWDRAGLAGRNEQYF | TGCAGCGTGTGGGACAGGGCTGGACTAGCGGGTAGGAACGAGCAGTACTTC
- | 11 | TRBJ1-2 | TRBD1 | TRBV28 | CASSPGQASTF | TGTGCCAGCAGTCCTGGACAGGCCTCCACCTTC